One sample yielded the 8 T cell receptor beta chains listed below, sequenced in a study of blood T cell repertoires in COVID-19 (dated by TCRdb to about 2020). Libraries came from the immunoSEQ multiplex PCR assay. TCRdb mirrors the immuneACCESS table, restricted to in-frame sequences. Some clones are absent from its copies; in checked studies, under half trace to an unresolved V gene, and the reason for the others is unknown. The sample table lists under 550,000 clones, around 90% of them with a count of one. The ten largest clones take up 0.75% to 0.85% of the sample. What was sequenced was peripheral blood. These receptors all come from a man between 18 and 35 years old with COVID-19, enrolled during active disease.

This clone was counted only a few times. V is TRBV5-1 and J is TRBJ1-2; D remains unclear. This CDR3 comprises 15 residues. Trimming took off 5 bases at V and 0 bases at J, with 14 bases between the two ends. From germline, CDR1 is SGHRS and CDR2 YFSETQ. The CDR3 reads CASRSQARANYGYTF. As DNA, the CDR3 is TGCGCCAGCAGGAGTCAGGCCCGAGCTAACTATGGCTACACCTTC.

This chain joins TRBV6-1 and TRBJ1-3, with 10 bases aligning to TRBD1. The J segment lost 5 bases and the V segment lost 2 bases, leaving 12 bases of the junction unmatched. The germline V gene has CDR1 MNHNS and CDR2 SASEGT. The CDR3 runs to 18 residues. The CDR3 region is CASSEQDRGVVRRNTIYF. CDR3 coding DNA: TGTGCCAGCAGTGAACAGGACAGGGGGGTAGTTCGCCGAAACACCATATATTTT.

The V gene is TRBV19, the J gene TRBJ2-2, with 8 bases fitting TRBD1. CDR3 length equals 13 residues. The germline V gene encodes CDR1 LNHDA and CDR2 SQIVND (reference sequence). CDR3 amino acids: CAGQGALDGELFF. In DNA form, the CDR3 reads TGTGCTGGTCAGGGGGCGCTTGACGGGGAGCTGTTTTTT.

This clone occurred a few times. The V gene is TRBV4-1, the J gene TRBJ2-1; D call uncertain. Looked up from germline, CDR1 is MGHRA and CDR2 is YSYEKL. The CDR3 has 17 residues. V was shortened by 1 base and J by 0 bases, with 13 bases between the two germline ends. CDR3 sequence (DNA): TGCGCCAGCAGCCAAGTAGTAACGGTCCTCTCCTACAATGAGCAGTTCTTC. It codes for CASSQVVTVLSYNEQFF.

The chain has TRBV2 and TRBJ1-6; 9 bases agree with TRBD1. The CDR3 spans 14 residues. Germline CDR1 and CDR2: SNHLY and FYNNEI. Trimming cost V 6 bases and J 9 bases; bases outside gene matches: 6. The CDR3 loop is CASRGTGRTSPLHF. CDR3 sequence (DNA): TGTGCCAGCAGGGGGACAGGGAGGACTTCACCCCTCCACTTT.

The gene calls are TRBV7-2 and TRBJ2-7; TRBD2 aligns across 12 bases. The CDR3 totals 15 residues. V lost 3 bases, J lost 3 bases, and 3 bases stayed unmatched. Germline loops: CDR1 SGHTA, CDR2 FQGNSA. This chain's CDR3 is CASSFRLAGVYEQYF. The CDR3 DNA sequence: TGTGCCAGCAGCTTCCGACTAGCGGGGGTCTACGAGCAGTACTTC.

This chain joins TRBV24-1 and TRBJ2-1; D possibly corresponds to TRBD2 (5 bases). CDR1 KGHDR and CDR2 SFDVKD come from the germline V gene. This CDR3 region has 14 residues. V lost 4 bases and J 5 bases, leaving 11 bases between the germline ends. The CDR3 DNA follows: TGTGCCACCAGTGACCCTGGACTTAACAATGAGCAGTTCTTC. It encodes CATSDPGLNNEQFF.

The chain employs TRBV11-2 and TRBJ2-7, with TRBD1 matching over 8 bases. V lost 1 base and J lost 1; bases outside the gene matches: 3. CDR1 and CDR2 from the germline V gene are SGHAT and FQNNGV. CDR3 size: 15 residues. Here the CDR3 DNA reads TGTGCCAGCAGCTTAGCAGACAGGGGATCCTACGAGCAGTACTTC. This encodes CASSLADRGSYEQYF.